This entry lists 26 T cell receptor beta chains sequenced from one sample in a study of T-cell memory formation after mild COVID-19. Each CDR3 protein gets one entry after TCRdb re-called the 5' RACE reads with MiXCR. The table records about 200,000 distinct CDR3 sequences, approximately 20% of them present only once. Sequencing was carried out using PBMCs or a T cell subset sorted from them (not recorded which). The origin of the receptors is an adult woman who had mild COVID-19 (a few samples of this study predate the infection). Cell type and time point are not known.

In its sample, this clonotype was seen a few times. This chain joins TRBV7-3 and TRBJ2-2; D is perhaps TRBD1 (5 bases). V gave up 4 bases and J gave up 5 bases, with 8 bases separating them. Germline CDR1 SGHTA, CDR2 FQGTGA. This CDR3 is 13 amino acids long. CDR3 sequence (DNA): TGTGCCAGCAGCTCCGACAGAACCGGGGAGCTGTTTTTT. Amino acids: CASSSDRTGELFF.

J is TRBJ2-3 and V is TRBV5-1; 7 bases are a match to TRBD1. V lost 4 bases, J lost 1 base, and 6 bases stayed unmatched. Germline CDR1 and CDR2: SGHRS and YFSETQ. The CDR3 has 15 residues. The CDR3, as DNA: TGCGCCAGCAGCATACAGGGGTGGGGCACAGATACGCAGTATTTT. Translated: CASSIQGWGTDTQYF.

V gene TRBV25-1 combines with J gene TRBJ2-7; maybe TRBD1 (6 bases). The CDR3 covers 17 residues. Between the trimmed V and J ends, which lost 2 bases and 3 bases, there was a span of 20 bases. Germline V gene sequence: CDR1 MGHDK, CDR2 SYGVNS. The CDR3 bases are TGTGCCAGCAGTGAAATGAGTCCGAGGGGGATCGTCTACGAGCAGTACTTC. This sequence encodes CASSEMSPRGIVYEQYF.

The chain uses TRBV24-1 and TRBJ2-1, with D possibly matching TRBD2 (6 bases). CDR1 is KGHDR and CDR2 is SFDVKD in the germline V gene. Trimming took off 7 bases at V and 6 bases at J, with 15 bases between the two ends. The CDR3 is 14 amino acids. In DNA form, the CDR3 reads TGTGCCACCAGCCGACGCGACGGGGGCAATGAGCAGTTCTTC. Its protein is CATSRRDGGNEQFF.

V is TRBV4-2 and J is TRBJ1-2, with a possible D match to TRBD1 (5 bases). V lost 0 bases and J 3 bases, leaving 11 bases between the germline ends. Germline V gives CDR1 LGHNA, CDR2 YNFKEQ. This CDR3 spans 15 amino acids. CDR3 sequence: CASSQETATHYGYTF. The CDR3 DNA is TGTGCCAGCAGCCAAGAGACAGCTACCCACTATGGCTACACCTTC.

This clonotype appeared many times. The chain joins TRBV12-3 or TRBV12-4 to TRBJ2-3; a weak D match, TRBD1 (6 bases). V gave up 6 bases and J gave up 7 bases, with 17 bases separating them. The CDR3 extends over 14 amino acids. The CDR3 bases are TGTGCCAGCAGCTTTACAGGGATGGCCCATACGCAGTATTTT. Amino acids: CASSFTGMAHTQYF.

This clonotype was recorded a few times. The rearrangement links TRBV4-3 to TRBJ1-2, with D perhaps matching TRBD1 (5 bases). The CDR3 totals 13 residues. Trimming took off 1 base at V and 6 bases at J, with 9 bases between the two ends. In germline, CDR1 is LGHNA, CDR2 YSLEER. The CDR3 nucleotides are TGCGCCAGCAGCCAAGCGGGGGGGGATGGCTACACCTTC. Residues: CASSQAGGDGYTF.

This chain joins TRBV12-3 or TRBV12-4 and TRBJ2-2, with 7 bases that match TRBD1. V trimming: 5 bases; J trimming: 3 bases; junction bases outside the gene matches: 6. The CDR3 totals 15 residues. CDR3 sequence: CASSVDRAYTGELFF. The CDR3 DNA sequence: TGTGCCAGCAGTGTTGACAGGGCTTACACCGGGGAGCTGTTTTTT.

The rearrangement joins TRBV18 to TRBJ1-1; a weak D match, TRBD1 (6 bases). V was cut by 6 bases and J by 5 bases, with 13 bases left in between. CDR3 length: 13 residues. Germline V CDR1 and CDR2: KGHSH, LQKENI. CDR3 coding DNA: TGTGCCAGCTCGAAGGGAGGGGGAACTGAAGCTTTCTTT. Amino acid sequence: CASSKGGGTEAFF.

This chain links TRBV12-3 or TRBV12-4 with TRBJ1-1, with a weak D call TRBD1 (5 bases). Between the trimmed V and J ends, which lost 7 bases and 4 bases, there was a span of 16 bases. The CDR3 extends over 14 amino acids. The CDR3 coding sequence is TGTGCCAGCACCCGAGGGGAATTGGGCACTGAAGCTTTCTTT. Its translation: CASTRGELGTEAFF.

The rearrangement uses TRBV10-3 and TRBJ1-1; weak D call: TRBD1 (5 bases). V lost 3 bases, J lost 1 base, and 9 bases lay in between. Germline V lookup: CDR1 ENHRY, CDR2 SYGVKD. This CDR3 region has 14 residues. CDR3 region: CAISEGGGNTEAFF. CDR3 nucleotide sequence: TGTGCCATCAGTGAAGGTGGGGGGAACACTGAAGCTTTCTTT.

This clonotype was seen more than once but under ten times. The genes are TRBV3-1 and TRBJ2-5, with D tentatively TRBD2 (5 bases). The CDR3 runs 13 residues. V lost 4 bases to trimming and J lost 5 bases, with 11 bases between them. The germline V gene has CDR1 LGHDT and CDR2 YNNKEL (reference sequence). For the CDR3, the DNA is TGTGCCAGCAGCCGTACTAGGTGGGAGACCCAGTACTTC. Its translation: CASSRTRWETQYF.

The chain recombines TRBV24-1 with TRBJ1-3; D is uncertain. With 8 bases removed from V and 2 bases from J, the gap between germline ends came to 15 bases. Germline CDR1 is KGHDR and CDR2 is SFDVKD. CDR3 size: 15 residues. CDR3 in amino acids: CATTISIGAGNTIYF. The CDR3 nucleotides read TGTGCCACCACAATCAGCATTGGGGCTGGAAACACCATATATTTT.

The J gene is TRBJ1-1, the V gene TRBV14, with 7 bases that match TRBD1. The CDR3 extends over 19 amino acids. Per germline, CDR1 SGHDN and CDR2 FVKESK. V lost 0 bases, J lost 3 bases, and 16 bases stayed unmatched. The CDR3 reads CASSQDPELTGTLYTEAFF. The CDR3 region has the DNA TGTGCCAGCAGCCAAGATCCGGAATTGACAGGGACGTTGTACACTGAAGCTTTCTTT.

The chain employs TRBV18 and TRBJ2-5, with D possibly being TRBD2 (5 bases). The CDR3 is 13 residues long. V shed 2 bases and J shed 5 bases, with 9 bases lying between them. Per the germline V gene, CDR1 is KGHSH and CDR2 is LQKENI. The CDR3 bases are TGTGCCAGCTCACCAAGGCGGGCTGAGACCCAGTACTTC. Translation: CASSPRRAETQYF.

V gene TRBV20-1 combines with J gene TRBJ2-7; 8 positions match TRBD2. Trimming removed 1 base from V and 3 bases from J; junction bases left unmatched: 8. Germline V CDR1 and CDR2: DFQATT, SNEGSKA (reference sequence). The CDR3 extends over 15 amino acids. Here the CDR3 DNA reads TGCAGTGCTAGAGGTAGCGGGGCGCAATTCTACGAGCAGTACTTC. Translated: CSARGSGAQFYEQYF.

CDR3 sequence (DNA): TGCAGTGCTATTCATGGCAATCAGCCCCAGCATTTT. It codes for CSAIHGNQPQHF. The chain joins TRBV20-1 to TRBJ1-5; D gene ambiguous. Germline V CDR1 and CDR2: DFQATT, SNEGSKA (reference sequence). V lost 4 bases to trimming and J lost 2 bases, with 6 bases between them. This CDR3 has 12 amino acids.

This clonotype was detected a few times. The V call is TRBV18, the J call TRBJ2-5; D is undetermined. The CDR3 extends over 13 amino acids. V lost 4 bases, J lost 2 bases, and 8 bases lay in between. CDR1 and CDR2 from the germline V gene are KGHSH and LQKENI. CDR3 nucleotides: TGTGCCAGCTCACGGCTGTTACAAGAGACCCAGTACTTC. Translating it yields CASSRLLQETQYF.

This clonotype was recorded many times. This chain connects TRBV7-9 to TRBJ2-7; 9 bases agree with TRBD1. Germline CDR1 is SEHNR and CDR2 is FQNEAQ (reference sequence). Losses at the gene ends were 5 bases for V and 7 bases for J; bases not matched to a gene: 3. The CDR3 contains 12 residues. DNA for the CDR3: TGTGCCAGCAGCAGACAGGGGGGAGAGCAGTACTTC. This codes for CASSRQGGEQYF.

This clonotype was observed a few times. This sequence joins TRBV18 and TRBJ1-1; possible D gene TRBD1, 6 bases. Germline V gene lookup returns CDR1 KGHSH and CDR2 LQKENI. V gave up 4 bases and J gave up 3 bases, with 15 bases separating them. This CDR3 has 15 amino acids. The CDR3 spells CASSRYPPGDTEAFF. DNA of the CDR3: TGTGCCAGCTCACGATACCCTCCAGGGGACACTGAAGCTTTCTTT. Drawing the rest from reference TRBV18 and TRBJ1-1, the complete variable domain is NAGVMQNPRHLVRRRGQEARLRCSPMKGHSHVYWYRQLPEEGLKFMVYLQKENIIDESGMPKERFSAEFPKEGPSILRIQQVVRGDSAAYFCASSRYPPGDTEAFFGQGTRLTVV.

This clonotype was seen at least ten times. The J gene is TRBJ2-7, the V gene TRBV5-1, with D perhaps being TRBD1 or TRBD2 (5 bases each). V lost 3 bases, J lost 4 bases, and 20 bases lay in between. This CDR3 region has 16 residues. Per germline, CDR1 SGHRS and CDR2 YFSETQ. The CDR3 coding sequence is TGCGCCAGCAGCTGGTCAAGGGACGAACGGAGGTACGAGCAGTACTTC. Amino acids: CASSWSRDERRYEQYF.

The rearrangement uses TRBV2 and TRBJ1-6; D is undetermined. Germline V gene sequence: CDR1 SNHLY, CDR2 FYNNEI. The ends were cut back, 4 bases at V and 5 bases at J, with 12 bases in the middle. This CDR3 has 15 residues. The chain's CDR3 is CASSAESSDNSPLHF. As DNA, the CDR3 is TGTGCCAGCAGTGCGGAGAGCAGCGATAATTCACCCCTCCACTTT.

The J gene is TRBJ2-5, the V gene TRBV5-1; 11 nucleotides agree with TRBD2. This CDR3 is built from 16 residues. Germline-derived CDR1 and CDR2 are SGHRS and YFSETQ. V was pared by 6 bases and J by 2 bases, with 9 bases of the junction left unmatched. The CDR3 loop is CASTPPGLADQETQYF. DNA of the CDR3: TGCGCCAGCACCCCGCCGGGACTAGCGGATCAAGAGACCCAGTACTTC.

This clonotype was found many times. The rearrangement uses TRBV6-5 and TRBJ1-3, with TRBD1 matching over 7 bases. J gave up 4 bases and V 5 bases, and 8 bases lay outside the gene matches. Looked up from germline, CDR1 is MNHEY and CDR2 is SVGAGI. The CDR3 is 15 residues long. CDR3 nucleotides: TGTGCCAGCAGTCGCACGACAGGGTTCGGAAACACCATATATTTT. Its translation is CASSRTTGFGNTIYF.

Only one count was recorded for this clonotype. The chain employs TRBV12-3 or TRBV12-4 and TRBJ1-2; 11 bases match TRBD1. The CDR3 totals 15 residues. The trim removed 3 bases at V and 4 bases at J, leaving 4 bases unmatched. This chain's CDR3 is CASSFRTGGSYGYTF. For the CDR3, the DNA is TGTGCCAGCAGTTTCCGGACAGGGGGCAGCTATGGCTACACCTTC.

The chain couples TRBV20-1 to TRBJ2-5; TRBD2 is a possible D gene (5 bases). V was pared by 1 base and J by 5 bases, with 11 bases between. Germline-derived CDR1 and CDR2 are DFQATT and SNEGSKA (reference sequence). The CDR3 has 13 amino acids. The CDR3 region is CSARAFSGETQYF. The CDR3 coding sequence is TGCAGTGCTAGAGCTTTCTCGGGGGAGACCCAGTACTTC.